The following is a TCR beta chain sequence with its context. These data are taken from a study of early T cells in non-severe SARS-CoV-2 infection. Each CDR3 protein gets one entry after TCRdb re-called the 5' RACE reads with MiXCR. The sample carries around 60,000 distinct CDR3 sequences, approximately 10% recorded once. The CDR3 covers 13 residues. V was trimmed by 0 bases and J by 3 bases, leaving 6 bases between them. CDR1 KGHSH and CDR2 LQKENI come from the germline V gene. The chain joins TRBV18 to TRBJ2-7, with unresolved D. This specimen consisted of whole blood, obtained at baseline. The TCR sequence derives from an adult who was a healthcare worker with PCR-confirmed SARS-CoV-2 infection or an uninfected control (not recorded which). CDR3 sequence reads: CASSPPGVYEQYF. In DNA form, the CDR3 reads TGTGCCAGCTCACCACCCGGCGTCTACGAGCAGTACTTC.